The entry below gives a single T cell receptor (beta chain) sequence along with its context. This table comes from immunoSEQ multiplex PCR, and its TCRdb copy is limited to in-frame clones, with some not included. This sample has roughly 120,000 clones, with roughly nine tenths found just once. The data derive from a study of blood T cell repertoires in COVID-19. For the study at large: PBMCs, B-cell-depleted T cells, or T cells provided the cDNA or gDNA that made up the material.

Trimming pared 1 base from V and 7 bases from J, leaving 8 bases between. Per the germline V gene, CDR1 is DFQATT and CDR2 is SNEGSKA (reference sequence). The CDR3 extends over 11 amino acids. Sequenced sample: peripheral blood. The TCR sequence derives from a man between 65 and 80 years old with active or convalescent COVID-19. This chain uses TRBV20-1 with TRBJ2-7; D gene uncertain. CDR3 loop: CSARGPGEQYF. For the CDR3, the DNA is TGCAGTGCTAGAGGCCCAGGTGAGCAGTACTTC.